Following are 8 T cell receptor beta chains from one sample sequenced in a study of T cells after posttransplantation cyclophosphamide. Profiled with immunoSEQ multiplex PCR; TCRdb holds only in-frame clones, not every one. This sample has 50,000 to 55,000 clones, with 86% found just once. Source material: PBMCs. These receptors originate from a man under 40 with a blood cancer, CMV-positive, and with a related stem cell donor.

The gene calls are TRBV28 and TRBJ2-7, with TRBD1 matching 8 bases. Looked up from germline, CDR1 is MDHEN and CDR2 is SYDVKM. The CDR3 has 14 amino acids. The trim removed 6 bases at V and 6 bases at J, leaving 10 bases unmatched. The CDR3 sequence: CASRTGTGWVEQYF. The CDR3 nucleotides are TGTGCCAGCAGAACCGGGACAGGCTGGGTCGAGCAGTACTTC.

The rearrangement links TRBV19 to TRBJ1-5, with D hard to call. There are 14 residues in the CDR3. The V gene lost 3 bases and the J gene lost 0 bases, with 6 bases spanning the gap. Looked up from germline, CDR1 is LNHDA and CDR2 is SQIVND (reference sequence). As DNA, the CDR3 is TGTGCCAGTAGTATCCTTTATAGCAATCAGCCCCAGCATTTT. Its translation is CASSILYSNQPQHF.

This clone was detected only once. This sequence joins TRBV27 and TRBJ1-2; perhaps TRBD1 as D (5 bases). The V and J ends lost 7 bases and 5 bases respectively, with 17 bases between them. The germline V gene encodes CDR1 MNHEY and CDR2 SMNVEV (reference sequence). CDR3 length equals 14 residues. CDR3 protein: CASKGVGGVYGYTF. DNA of the CDR3: TGTGCCAGCAAGGGAGTGGGGGGAGTATATGGCTACACCTTC.

This chain uses TRBV6-5 with TRBJ1-1; tentatively, D is TRBD1 (5 bases). The CDR3 is 15 amino acids. Trimming left V 4 bases short and J 4 bases short, with 16 bases between. Germline V gives CDR1 MNHEY, CDR2 SVGAGI. The CDR3 nucleotides are TGTGCCAGCAGTTCGGGGGGGAGACCCTCCACTGAAGCTTTCTTT. Amino acid sequence: CASSSGGRPSTEAFF.

V gene TRBV9 combines with J gene TRBJ2-4, with 7 bases identical to TRBD1. The junction had 10 bases not matched to a gene; V was cut back by 4 bases and J by 0 bases. The CDR3 covers 17 residues. The germline CDR1 and CDR2 sequences are SGDLS and YYNGEE. Written as DNA, the CDR3 is TGTGCCAGCAGCCGTGATACTCGGACAGGAGCCAAAAACATTCAGTACTTC. It codes for CASSRDTRTGAKNIQYF.

The chain links TRBV18 to TRBJ2-1, with 14 bases fitting TRBD2. The CDR3 loop spans 20 amino acids. Germline CDR1 reads KGHSH; CDR2 reads LQKENI. Trimming at V came to 4 bases and at J to 8 bases, leaving 19 bases not matched to a gene. CDR3 residues: CASSRTGLAGAVEKWDEQFF. In nucleotides, the CDR3 is TGTGCCAGCTCACGGACGGGACTAGCGGGAGCAGTGGAGAAATGGGATGAGCAGTTCTTC.

This clone was detected a few times. The V call is TRBV10-3, the J call TRBJ2-3, with 8 bases aligning to TRBD2. V dropped 10 bases and J dropped 3; count of bases not matched to a gene: 6. Germline loops: CDR1 ENHRY, CDR2 SYGVKD. The CDR3 runs to 13 residues. CDR3 nucleotides: TGTGCCACCAGCGGGAGTATAACAGATACGCAGTATTTT. This codes for CATSGSITDTQYF.

The chain combines TRBV18 with TRBJ1-4; 7 bases fit TRBD1. J was trimmed by 4 bases and V by 3 bases; bases with no gene match: 11. In germline, CDR1 is KGHSH, CDR2 LQKENI. This CDR3 comprises 17 residues. CDR3 loop: CASSPQLSTGHNEKLFF. DNA for the CDR3: TGTGCCAGCTCACCTCAGCTCTCGACAGGGCATAATGAAAAACTGTTTTTT. The variable domain in full, completed from reference TRBV18 and TRBJ1-4, reads NAGVMQNPRHLVRRRGQEARLRCSPMKGHSHVYWYRQLPEEGLKFMVYLQKENIIDESGMPKERFSAEFPKEGPSILRIQQVVRGDSAAYFCASSPQLSTGHNEKLFFGSGTQLSVL.